A selection of T cell receptor beta chains follows, all from one sample in a study of Graves' ophthalmopathy and Graves' hyperthyroidism. TCRdb used MiXCR to reprocess the multiplex PCR reads, holding one entry per CDR3 protein. The sample holds fewer than 400,000 distinct CDR3 sequences, about 17% seen once. Specimen: peripheral blood. These TCRs come from a young woman with Graves' ophthalmopathy. CDR3s leave out the opening cysteine and the closing phenylalanine or tryptophan. A D gene is named only where the DNA matches it firmly. Clone sizes are given selectively: once, few, many, or a class where the clone is expanded.

abundance	v_gene	d_gene	CDR3aa
many	TRBV19	NA	ASSTPGTSDNSPLH
many	TRBV6-2/TRBV6-3	TRBD1	ASKRDSQETQY
many	TRBV11-2	NA	ATSYVGAEAF
many	TRBV6-2/TRBV6-3	TRBD1	ASSYPGQGGSGANVLT
many	TRBV29-1	NA	SVEAQGGEAYEQY
many	TRBV2	NA	ASSVDGDTRELF
many	TRBV20-1	NA	SARDFKGGEQY
many	TRBV28	TRBD1	ASSATQGGETQY
many	TRBV10-2	TRBD1	ASRWTGSNTEAF
many	TRBV11-2	TRBD1	ASSLTRTGVEAF
many	TRBV6-2/TRBV6-3	NA	ASSLGETAAYEQY
many	TRBV4-3	NA	ASSRHRAAEPLH
NA	TRBV2	TRBD1	ASTLDRGQGYGYT
many	TRBV7-2	TRBD1	ASSLVFTQGALHEQY
many	TRBV6-2/TRBV6-3	NA	ASSYSASVYEQY
NA	TRBV30	TRBD1	AWSRRGLYEQY
many	TRBV27	TRBD2	ASSLSGEGISYEQY